The 8 T cell receptor beta chains in this list originate from one sample, sequenced in a study of blood T cells in healthy people across ages. A J-beta primer mix and a sample-barcoded 5' primer were used in a second PCR of roughly 6 to 12 cycles. TCRdb reprocessed the 5' RACE reads via MiXCR and lists one record per CDR3 protein. The repertoire holds roughly 560,000 distinct CDR3 sequences, less than 25% seen once, with approximately 8.7% in the top ten. A further study also used this sample, focusing on T cells of mothers and their children.

Input material: blood. Source of these receptors: a boy between 10 and 17 years old in good health.

This clonotype was seen a few times. The J gene is TRBJ2-5, the V gene TRBV2; 9 bases are shared with TRBD2. Near its end, the DNA agrees better with TRBJ2-7, so the J call may be wrong. CDR1 SNHLY and CDR2 FYNNEI come from the germline V gene. The CDR3 runs 15 residues. CDR3 sequence: CASSGGGGDIYEQYF. The CDR3 nucleotides read TGTGCCAGCAGTGGTGGCGGGGGGGATATCTACGAGCAGTACTTC.

This clonotype was seen a handful of times. This rearrangement joins TRBV7-2 to TRBJ2-5; maybe TRBD2 (6 bases). The CDR3 spans 15 residues. V was pared by 1 base and J by 1 base, with 10 bases between. CDR1 SGHTA and CDR2 FQGNSA come from the germline V gene. CDR3 DNA sequence: TGTGCCAGCAGCTTAGTAGGGGACTCCCAAGAGACCCAGTACTTC. Its protein product is CASSLVGDSQETQYF. Variable domain in full (rest from reference TRBV7-2 and TRBJ2-5): GAGVSQSPSNKVTEKGKDVELRCDPISGHTALYWYRQSLGQGLEFLIYFQGNSAPDKSGLPSDRFSAERTGGSVSTLTIQRTQQEDSAVYLCASSLVGDSQETQYFGPGTRLLVL.

The sample holds a few counts of this clonotype. The J gene is TRBJ2-5, the V gene TRBV7-9; D possibly corresponds to TRBD2 (6 bases). The V gene's germline CDR1 is SEHNR and CDR2 FQNEAQ (reference sequence). CDR3 length: 13 amino acids. The V gene lost 5 bases and the J gene lost 5 bases, with 12 bases spanning the gap. This CDR3 reads CASSVGGAETQYF. CDR3 bases: TGTGCCAGCAGCGTCGGAGGGGCTGAGACCCAGTACTTC.

As for this clonotype: A much larger clone lies a single base off, so this may be a read error. The rearrangement joins TRBV28 to TRBJ2-5, with D maybe TRBD1 (6 bases). The end of the DNA fits TRBJ2-7 better, so the J call may be wrong. This CDR3 has 16 amino acids. The germline V gene encodes CDR1 MDHEN and CDR2 SYDVKM. The CDR3 protein is CASTPPTGTPWYEQYF. CDR3 nucleotides: TGTGCCAGCACCCCTCCGACCGGGACACCATGGTACGAGCAGTACTTC.

The genes are TRBV7-2 and TRBJ1-2; 8 bases align to TRBD1. The trim removed 4 bases at V and 2 bases at J, leaving 3 bases unmatched. The CDR3 is 14 amino acids. Germline V gives CDR1 SGHTA, CDR2 FQGNSA. The CDR3, as DNA: TGTGCCAGCAGCTCGGGACAGGCAAACTATGGCTACACCTTC. Amino acids: CASSSGQANYGYTF.

This clonotype was seen at least ten times. J is TRBJ2-6 and V is TRBV4-2; D possibly matches TRBD1 or TRBD2 (5 bases each). CDR3 length: 17 residues. Trimming removed 0 bases from V and 0 bases from J, with 9 bases in between. Per the germline V gene, CDR1 is LGHNA and CDR2 is YNFKEQ. The DNA of the CDR3 is TGTGCCAGCAGCCAAGAGGGGGACGCCTCTGGGGCCAACGTCCTGACTTTC. Residues: CASSQEGDASGANVLTF.

Only a few counts were recorded for this clonotype. The V call is TRBV28, the J call TRBJ2-7; D is possibly TRBD1 (5 bases). With 2 bases removed from V and 6 bases from J, the gap between germline ends came to 14 bases. The V gene's germline CDR1 is MDHEN and CDR2 SYDVKM. CDR3 length: 14 residues. The CDR3 bases are TGTGCCAGCAGTTTACTGGCCAGGGATGGCGAGCAGTACTTC. This gives the protein CASSLLARDGEQYF.

The gene calls are TRBV4-2 and TRBJ2-3, with TRBD2 matching 9 bases. The CDR3 is 16 amino acids. Germline CDR1 reads LGHNA; CDR2 reads YNFKEQ. V lost 2 bases to trimming and J lost 4 bases; unmatched junction nucleotides: 7. CDR3 sequence (DNA): TGTGCCAGCAGCCAATTCGTTCTAGCGGGACCAGATACGCAGTATTTT. This sequence encodes CASSQFVLAGPDTQYF.